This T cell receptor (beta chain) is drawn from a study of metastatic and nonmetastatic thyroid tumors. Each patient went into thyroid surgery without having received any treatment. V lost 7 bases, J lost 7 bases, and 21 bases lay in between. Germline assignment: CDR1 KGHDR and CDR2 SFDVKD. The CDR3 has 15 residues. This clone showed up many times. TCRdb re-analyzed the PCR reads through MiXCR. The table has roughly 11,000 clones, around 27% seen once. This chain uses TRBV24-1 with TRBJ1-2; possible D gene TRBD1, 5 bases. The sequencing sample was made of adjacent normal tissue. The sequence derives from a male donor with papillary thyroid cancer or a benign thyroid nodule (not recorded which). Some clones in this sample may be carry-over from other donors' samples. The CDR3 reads CATRCHRRGSSGYTF. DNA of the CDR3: TGTGCCACCAGGTGTCACCGCCGGGGCAGCTCTGGCTACACCTTC.